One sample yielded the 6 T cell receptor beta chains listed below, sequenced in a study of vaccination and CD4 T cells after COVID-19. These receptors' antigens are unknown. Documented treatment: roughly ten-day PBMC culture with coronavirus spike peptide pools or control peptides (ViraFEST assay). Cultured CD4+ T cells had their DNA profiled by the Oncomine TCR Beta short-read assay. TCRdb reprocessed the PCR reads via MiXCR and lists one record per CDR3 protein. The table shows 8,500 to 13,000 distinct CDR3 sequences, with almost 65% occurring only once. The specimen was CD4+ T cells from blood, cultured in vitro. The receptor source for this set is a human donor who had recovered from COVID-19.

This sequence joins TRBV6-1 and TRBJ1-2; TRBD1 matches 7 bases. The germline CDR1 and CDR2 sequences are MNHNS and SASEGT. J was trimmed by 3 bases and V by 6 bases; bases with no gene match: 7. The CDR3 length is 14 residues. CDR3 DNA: TGTGCCAGCAGGGCAGGGGGGACGGACTATGGCTACACCTTC. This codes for CASRAGGTDYGYTF.

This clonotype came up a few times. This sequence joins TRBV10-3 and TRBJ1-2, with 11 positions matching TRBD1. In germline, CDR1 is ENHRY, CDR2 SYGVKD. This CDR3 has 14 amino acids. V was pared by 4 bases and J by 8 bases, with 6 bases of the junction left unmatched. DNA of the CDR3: TGTGCCATCAGTGGCCCGGGACAGGGGGTGGGCTACACCTTC. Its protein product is CAISGPGQGVGYTF.

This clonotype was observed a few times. CDR3 residues: CATSDFGTGGGYTF. The CDR3 nucleotides read TGTGCCACCAGTGATTTCGGGACAGGGGGTGGCTACACCTTC. The V call is TRBV24-1, the J call TRBJ1-2, with TRBD1 matching over 11 bases. V lost 1 base and J lost 7; bases outside the gene matches: 1. The CDR3 has 14 amino acids. Germline loops: CDR1 KGHDR, CDR2 SFDVKD.

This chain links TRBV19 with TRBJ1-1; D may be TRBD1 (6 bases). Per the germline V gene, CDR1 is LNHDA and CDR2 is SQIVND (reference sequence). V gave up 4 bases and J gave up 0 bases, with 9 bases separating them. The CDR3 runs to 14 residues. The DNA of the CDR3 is TGTGCCAGTAGTAACAGGGAAATGAACACTGAAGCTTTCTTT. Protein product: CASSNREMNTEAFF.

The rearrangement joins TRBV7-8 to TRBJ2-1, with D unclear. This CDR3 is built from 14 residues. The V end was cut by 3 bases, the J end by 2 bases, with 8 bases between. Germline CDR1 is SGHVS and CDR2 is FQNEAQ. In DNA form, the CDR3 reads TGTGCCAGCAGCTTGGCAGGTCCCTACAATGAGCAGTTCTTC. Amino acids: CASSLAGPYNEQFF. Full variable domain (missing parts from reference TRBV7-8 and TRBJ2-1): GAGVSQSPRYKVAKRGQDVALRCDPISGHVSLFWYQQALGQGPEFLTYFQNEAQLDKSGLPSDRFFAERPEGSVSTLKIQRTQQEDSAVYLCASSLAGPYNEQFFGPGTRLTVL.

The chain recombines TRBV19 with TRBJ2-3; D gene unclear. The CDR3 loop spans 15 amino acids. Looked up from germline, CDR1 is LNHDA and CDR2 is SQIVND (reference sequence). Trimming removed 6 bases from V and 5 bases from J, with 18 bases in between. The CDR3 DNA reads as TGTGCCAGTAGCGAACCGGGCCCCCGCAGAGATACGCAGTATTTT. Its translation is CASSEPGPRRDTQYF. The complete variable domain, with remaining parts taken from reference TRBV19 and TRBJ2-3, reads DGGITQSPKYLFRKEGQNVTLSCEQNLNHDAMYWYRQDPGQGLRLIYYSQIVNDFQKGDIAEGYSVSREKKESFPLTVTSAQKNPTAFYLCASSEPGPRRDTQYFGPGTRLTVL.